The 25 T cell receptor beta chains below come from one sample, sequenced in a study of cytomegalovirus exposure and HLA in healthy donors. PCR amplification relied on 60 Vbeta primers (plus 13 Jbeta primers). The table came from immunoSEQ multiplex PCR; TCRdb's copy has only in-frame clones and leaves some out. The data contain about 130,000 clones, 65% to 90% of them singletons. The material sequenced was PBMCs. The receptors stem from a man aged 18 to 35 in good health and CMV-seronegative.

This chain uses TRBV19 with TRBJ2-2, with D hard to call. V dropped 7 bases and J dropped 5 bases, with 8 bases sitting between them. The CDR3 has 12 residues. The germline gives CDR1 LNHDA, CDR2 SQIVND (reference sequence). The CDR3 DNA reads as TGTGCCAGTAATCGAGCAACCGGGGAGCTGTTTTTT. It specifies CASNRATGELFF.

The rearrangement links TRBV28 to TRBJ2-5; TRBD1 matches at 9 bases. The DNA end is more similar to TRBJ2-7, so the J call may be wrong. Germline lookup yields CDR1 MDHEN and CDR2 SYDVKM. This CDR3 has 14 residues. The CDR3 protein is CASRIPGQGDEQYF. CDR3 bases: TGTGCCAGCAGGATCCCGGGACAGGGTGACGAGCAGTACTTC.

The V gene is TRBV7-9, the J gene TRBJ1-5; tentatively, D is TRBD1 (5 bases). Trimming removed 5 bases at V and 2 bases at J, with 13 bases between. Germline CDR1 is SEHNR and CDR2 is FQNEAQ (reference sequence). The CDR3 is 15 residues long. The CDR3 here is CASSQGVRGNQPQHF. The CDR3 region has the DNA TGTGCCAGCAGCCAAGGGGTTCGGGGCAATCAGCCCCAGCATTTT.

The chain links TRBV11-2 to TRBJ2-7; D remains unclear. CDR1 is SGHAT, CDR2 FQNNGV, per germline. The CDR3 is 12 amino acids. Trimming shortened V by 4 bases and J by 6 bases, and 10 bases separated the two germline ends. The CDR3 reads CASSSPDPEQYF. Here the CDR3 DNA reads TGTGCCAGCAGCTCACCAGATCCCGAGCAGTACTTC.

This clone appeared once. The rearrangement joins TRBV30 to TRBJ1-4; D is ambiguous. V lost 3 bases to trimming and J lost 0 bases, with 5 bases between them. Germline CDR1 and CDR2: GTSNPN and SVGIG (reference sequence). This CDR3 contains 13 residues. Here the CDR3 reads CAWRLATNEKLFF. DNA for the CDR3: TGTGCCTGGAGACTTGCAACTAATGAAAAACTGTTTTTT.

The chain uses TRBV7-3 and TRBJ2-2; possibly TRBD1 for D (5 bases). V dropped 5 bases and J dropped 2 bases, with 9 bases sitting between them. The CDR3 extends over 14 amino acids. Germline V gene sequence: CDR1 SGHTA, CDR2 FQGTGA. The CDR3 DNA follows: TGTGCCAGCAGCACTCAGGGCAACACCGGGGAGCTGTTTTTT. Translating it yields CASSTQGNTGELFF.

The chain carries TRBV5-1 and TRBJ2-1; D is ambiguous. The CDR3 runs 16 residues. V lost 0 bases, J lost 0 bases, and 10 bases lay in between. In germline, CDR1 is SGHRS, CDR2 YFSETQ. This CDR3 is CASSLEFRSSYNEQFF. As DNA, the CDR3 is TGCGCCAGCAGCTTGGAGTTCCGGAGCTCCTACAATGAGCAGTTCTTC.

The chain links TRBV27 to TRBJ1-1, with 7 bases lining up with TRBD1. The CDR3 consists of 15 residues. Germline-derived CDR1 and CDR2 are MNHEY and SMNVEV (reference sequence). V lost 6 bases and J lost 1; bases outside the gene matches: 8. Here the CDR3 reads CASSRRTGWNTEAFF. For the CDR3, the DNA is TGTGCCAGCAGCCGCCGGACAGGATGGAACACTGAAGCTTTCTTT.

This rearrangement joins TRBV4-1 to TRBJ1-2; tentative D call: TRBD1 (5 bases). V shed 1 base and J shed 4 bases, with 13 bases lying between them. There are 15 residues in the CDR3. Germline CDR1 is MGHRA and CDR2 is YSYEKL. The CDR3 DNA reads TGCGCCAGCAGCCAAGGAAGGGGCCCCCTCTATGGCTACACCTTC. Its translation: CASSQGRGPLYGYTF.

V gene TRBV28 combines with J gene TRBJ1-1; no clear D gene. The CDR3 has 11 amino acids. Trimming took off 6 bases at V and 1 base at J, with 3 bases between the two ends. From germline, CDR1 is MDHEN and CDR2 SYDVKM. The chain's CDR3 is CASSRNTEAFF. In nucleotides, the CDR3 is TGTGCCAGCAGCAGGAACACTGAAGCTTTCTTT.

The CDR3 sequence: CAISGAGDISHTTNEKLFF. The CDR3 coding sequence is TGTGCCATCAGTGGCGCCGGCGACATTTCACATACAACTAATGAAAAACTGTTTTTT. The chain is built from TRBV10-3 and TRBJ1-4; D not resolved. The CDR3 contains 19 residues. With 4 bases removed from V and 0 bases from J, the gap between germline ends came to 21 bases. In germline, CDR1 is ENHRY, CDR2 SYGVKD.

The chain carries TRBV7-2 and TRBJ2-3; D is unclear. The CDR3 is 13 amino acids. Trimming pared 5 bases from V and 4 bases from J, leaving 10 bases between. Looked up from germline, CDR1 is SGHTA and CDR2 is FQGNSA. This chain's CDR3 is CASSLRFADTQYF. The CDR3 nucleotides are TGTGCCAGCAGCCTCAGGTTTGCAGATACGCAGTATTTT.

The V gene is TRBV4-2, the J gene TRBJ2-7; TRBD1 is a possible D gene (6 bases). The CDR3 totals 13 residues. V gave up 4 bases and J gave up 3 bases, with 10 bases separating them. Germline CDR1 and CDR2: LGHNA and YNFKEQ. DNA of the CDR3: TGTGCCAGCAGCCGAGGACAGATCTACGAGCAGTACTTC. Its protein is CASSRGQIYEQYF.

The chain couples TRBV30 to TRBJ2-7, with 8 bases aligning to TRBD2. CDR3 length: 12 residues. V lost 4 bases, J lost 7 bases, and 6 bases stayed unmatched. Germline lookup yields CDR1 GTSNPN and CDR2 SVGIG (reference sequence). The CDR3 DNA reads as TGTGCCTGGACATGGATAGCGGGAGAGCAGTACTTC. It is translated as CAWTWIAGEQYF. The variable domain in full, with the rest retrieved from reference TRBV30 and TRBJ2-7, is SQTIHQWPATLVQPVGSPLSLECTVEGTSNPNLYWYRQAAGRGLQLLFYSVGIGQISSEVPQNLSASRPQDRQFILSSKKLLLSDSGFYLCAWTWIAGEQYFGPGTRLTVT.

This clone was detected only once. The V and J genes are TRBV2 and TRBJ1-1, with 7 bases that match TRBD1. From germline, CDR1 is SNHLY and CDR2 FYNNEI. The CDR3 runs 12 residues. The ends lost 10 bases at V and 4 bases at J; junction bases unmatched: 6. The CDR3 region is CATLQGRTEAFF. DNA of the CDR3: TGTGCCACATTACAGGGGCGCACTGAAGCTTTCTTT.

This chain connects TRBV11-2 to TRBJ2-3; 13 bases match TRBD2. The CDR3 contains 16 residues. Germline assignment: CDR1 SGHAT and CDR2 FQNNGV. After removal of 7 bases from V and 1 base from J, the junction contained 5 bases not matched to a gene. CDR3 DNA: TGTGCCAGCATCCTAGGACTAGCGGGGGGCACAGATACGCAGTATTTT. Protein: CASILGLAGGTDTQYF.

J is TRBJ2-5 and V is TRBV4-3; D call uncertain. CDR3 size: 13 residues. V shed 5 bases and J shed 1 base, with 8 bases lying between them. The germline gives CDR1 LGHNA, CDR2 YSLEER. This CDR3 reads CASSTTVQETQYF. DNA for the CDR3: TGCGCCAGCAGCACCACGGTCCAAGAGACCCAGTACTTC.

The V gene is TRBV6-5, the J gene TRBJ2-5; weak D call: TRBD2 (6 bases). Trimming took 2 bases from V and 5 from J, leaving 18 bases between them. CDR1 is MNHEY, CDR2 SVGAGI, per germline. CDR3 length equals 16 residues. The CDR3 DNA reads as TGTGCCAGCAGTTACCTCTGGCGGGGTGGGTATGAGACCCAGTACTTC. Translating gives CASSYLWRGGYETQYF.

This clone was detected a few times. The chain links TRBV27 to TRBJ2-1, with 9 positions matching TRBD2. CDR1 and CDR2 (germline): MNHEY, SMNVEV (reference sequence). J was trimmed by 2 bases and V by 6 bases; bases with no gene match: 5. The CDR3 covers 15 residues. For the CDR3, the DNA is TGTGCCAGCAGCCAAGCGGGGGGCACCTACAATGAGCAGTTCTTC. Translation gives CASSQAGGTYNEQFF.

The chain is built from TRBV6-6 and TRBJ1-6; no clear D gene. The ends were cut back, 6 bases at V and 7 bases at J, with 19 bases in the middle. The CDR3 covers 16 residues. Germline lookup yields CDR1 MNHNY and CDR2 SVGAGI (reference sequence). The DNA for the CDR3 is TGTGCCAGCAGCATCCCGGGATGGCAGCAGAATTCACCCCTCCACTTT. The encoded protein is CASSIPGWQQNSPLHF.

The chain carries TRBV30 and TRBJ2-1; D might be TRBD2 (6 bases). Per germline, CDR1 GTSNPN and CDR2 SVGIG (reference sequence). The CDR3 sequence is 16 residues long. The V end lost 2 bases, the J end lost 8 bases, and 22 bases lay between the germline ends. The CDR3: CAWSPLGTWAPDEQFF. The CDR3 DNA follows: TGTGCCTGGAGTCCACTCGGGACTTGGGCCCCGGATGAGCAGTTCTTC.

J is TRBJ1-2 and V is TRBV10-1; D gene uncertain. The CDR3 sequence is 15 residues long. The V and J ends lost 0 bases and 4 bases respectively, with 12 bases between them. Looked up from germline, CDR1 is WNHNN and CDR2 is SYGVQD (reference sequence). The DNA for the CDR3 is TGCGCCAGCAGTGAGTCGGGAGATCCGCTCTATGGCTACACCTTC. It codes for CASSESGDPLYGYTF.

V gene TRBV7-6 combines with J gene TRBJ2-5, with 16 bases identical to TRBD2. After removal of 8 bases from V and 5 bases from J, the junction contained 5 bases not matched to a gene. The CDR3 totals 15 residues. Germline V gene data show CDR1 as SGHVS and CDR2 as FNYEAQ. CDR3 sequence (DNA): TGTGCCAGCGGGGGACTAGCGGGGGGGCAGGAGACCCAGTACTTC. Translated, it gives CASGGLAGGQETQYF.

The J gene is TRBJ2-5, the V gene TRBV4-3; 7 positions agree with TRBD2. TRBJ2-7 explains the end of the DNA better; the J call may be wrong. The V gene's germline CDR1 is LGHNA and CDR2 YSLEER. The CDR3 contains 15 residues. The CDR3 is CASSQDRGLSYEQYF. As DNA, the CDR3 is TGCGCCAGCAGCCAAGATAGGGGACTATCCTACGAGCAGTACTTC.

The chain joins TRBV7-9 to TRBJ2-7, with D perhaps TRBD1 (5 bases). The CDR3 length is 15 residues. Trimming took 5 bases from V and 4 from J, leaving 18 bases between them. The germline V gene encodes CDR1 SEHNR and CDR2 FQNEAQ (reference sequence). The CDR3 nucleotides read TGTGCCAGCAGCCCGCCGGAAGGGGTTGGGTACGAGCAGTACTTC. It translates to CASSPPEGVGYEQYF.